What follows are 26 T cell receptor beta chains derived from one specimen sequenced in a study of T cells in localized non-small cell lung cancer. Profiled with immunoSEQ multiplex PCR; TCRdb holds only in-frame clones, not every one. The sample lists over 2,000 clones; approximately 30% were seen once. The sample here was normal lung tissue next to the tumor, taken before any cancer treatment. These TCRs come from a man aged 35 to 69 with stage I lung adenocarcinoma.

This clone was found a few times. J is TRBJ1-6 and V is TRBV23-1, with 8 bases aligning to TRBD1. TRBV23-1 is marked as an open reading frame, function uncertain. CDR3 length equals 13 residues. V lost 7 bases to trimming and J lost 11 bases; unmatched junction nucleotides: 7. CDR3 nucleotide sequence: TGCGCCAGCAATTGGACAGGGTGGACACCCCTCCACTTT. Protein: CASNWTGWTPLHF.

This clone was seen a few times. The chain recombines TRBV18 with TRBJ1-5, with D tentatively TRBD1 (5 bases). The CDR3 is made up of 13 amino acids. From germline, CDR1 is KGHSH and CDR2 LQKENI. The germline V and J ends were trimmed by 5 bases and 2 bases, with 7 bases remaining between them. CDR3 bases: TGTGCCAGCTCAGCACAGGGCAATCAGCCCCAGCATTTT. It encodes CASSAQGNQPQHF.

A few counts support this clone. The gene calls are TRBV30 and TRBJ2-3; D uncertain. From germline, CDR1 is GTSNPN and CDR2 SVGIG (reference sequence). The CDR3 is 15 residues long. The ends were cut back, 0 bases at V and 0 bases at J, with 10 bases in the middle. CDR3: CAWSVPYGSTDTQYF. CDR3 DNA sequence: TGTGCCTGGAGTGTACCATACGGGAGCACAGATACGCAGTATTTT.

This rearrangement joins TRBV15 to TRBJ2-3, with 13 bases lining up with TRBD2. The V gene's germline CDR1 is LNHNV and CDR2 YYDKDF (reference sequence). The V and J ends lost 1 base and 1 base, in that order; junction bases with no gene match: 11. CDR3 size: 20 residues. The CDR3, as DNA: TGTGCCACCAGCAGAGCCATCCGGACTAGCGGGGGTAGGGGCACAGATACGCAGTATTTT. Translated: CATSRAIRTSGGRGTDTQYF.

In its sample, this clone was seen once. The J gene is TRBJ1-2, the V gene TRBV30; D not resolved. This CDR3 contains 15 residues. Germline-derived CDR1 and CDR2 are GTSNPN and SVGIG (reference sequence). Trimming took off 5 bases at V and 3 bases at J, with 19 bases between the two ends. CDR3 in DNA: TGTGCCTGGCACTCCCAGACGAGGGAAGACTATGGCTACACCTTC. This sequence encodes CAWHSQTREDYGYTF.

The rearrangement joins TRBV6-1 to TRBJ2-3; D is unclear. This CDR3 contains 17 residues. Germline V lookup: CDR1 MNHNS, CDR2 SASEGT. Between the trimmed V and J ends, which lost 1 base and 2 bases, there was a span of 16 bases. The CDR3 sequence: CASSEGAGVLATDTQYF. Here the CDR3 DNA reads TGTGCCAGCAGTGAAGGCGCTGGAGTCCTTGCCACAGATACGCAGTATTTT.

This clone is medium-sized in the sample. The chain's CDR3 is CASSPSWEGQRTGELFF. The DNA for the CDR3 is TGCGCCAGCAGCCCGTCGTGGGAGGGTCAGCGCACCGGGGAGCTGTTTTTT. V usage is TRBV4-1 and J usage is TRBJ2-2; 7 bases map to TRBD2. Trimming at V came to 4 bases and at J to 4 bases, leaving 12 bases not matched to a gene. CDR3 size: 17 residues. Germline CDR1 MGHRA, CDR2 YSYEKL.

The chain carries TRBV10-2 and TRBJ2-1; TRBD1 matches 9 bases. The germline V gene has CDR1 WSHSY and CDR2 SAAADI. With V trimmed by 6 bases and J by 2 bases, 5 bases remained unmatched. The CDR3 has 15 amino acids. The chain's CDR3 is CASSSGTGTYNEQFF. The CDR3 DNA follows: TGCGCCAGCAGCTCCGGGACAGGGACCTACAATGAGCAGTTCTTC.

This clone was observed a single time. The V gene is TRBV19, the J gene TRBJ2-5; D ambiguous. This CDR3 has 15 amino acids. Trimming removed 7 bases from V and 5 bases from J, with 20 bases in between. Germline values: CDR1 LNHDA, CDR2 SQIVND (reference sequence). CDR3 in amino acids: CASTLDSGRGETQYF. The CDR3 region has the DNA TGTGCCAGTACCCTCGATTCGGGCCGTGGGGAGACCCAGTACTTC.

The V and J genes are TRBV30 and TRBJ1-2; D is unresolved. V dropped 2 bases and J dropped 7 bases, with 8 bases sitting between them. The CDR3 covers 11 residues. The germline CDR1 and CDR2 sequences are GTSNPN and SVGIG (reference sequence). The CDR3 loop reads CAWSPLAGYTF. The CDR3 DNA sequence: TGTGCCTGGAGTCCTCTGGCTGGCTACACCTTC.

This clone occurred many times. The chain carries TRBV11-3 and TRBJ1-2; 9 bases are a match to TRBD1. Germline lookup yields CDR1 SGHNT and CDR2 YENEEA. The V segment lost 3 bases and the J segment 8 bases; nucleotides outside the gene matches: 7. The CDR3 length is 14 residues. The CDR3 protein is CASSFGQGSEGYTF. The DNA for the CDR3 is TGTGCCAGCAGCTTCGGACAGGGGTCGGAGGGCTACACCTTC.

The chain has TRBV14 and TRBJ2-1; D gene uncertain. Germline-derived CDR1 and CDR2 are SGHDN and FVKESK. The V gene lost 6 bases and the J gene lost 8 bases, with 8 bases spanning the gap. This CDR3 is built from 11 residues. Here the CDR3 DNA reads TGTGCCAGCAGTCTCGGACATGAGCAGTTCTTC. Protein sequence: CASSLGHEQFF.

This sequence joins TRBV9 and TRBJ2-7; TRBD1 matches at 9 bases. J gave up 2 bases and V 0 bases, and 6 bases lay outside the gene matches. Per the germline V gene, CDR1 is SGDLS and CDR2 is YYNGEE. This CDR3 has 16 amino acids. The CDR3 is CASSVEYGQGPYEQYF. CDR3 nucleotide sequence: TGTGCCAGCAGCGTAGAGTACGGACAGGGGCCCTACGAGCAGTACTTC.

The chain recombines TRBV19 with TRBJ2-2; weak D call: TRBD1 (6 bases). CDR3 length: 14 amino acids. The V gene's germline CDR1 is LNHDA and CDR2 SQIVND (reference sequence). Trimming pared 8 bases from V and 4 bases from J, leaving 14 bases between. The CDR3 protein is CASEKGEFTGELFF. In DNA form, the CDR3 reads TGTGCCAGTGAAAAGGGGGAATTCACCGGGGAGCTGTTTTTT.

This chain joins TRBV29-1 and TRBJ1-5; a weak D match, TRBD1 (6 bases). The CDR3 length is 13 residues. V lost 5 bases, J lost 3 bases, and 11 bases lay in between. Germline V CDR1 and CDR2: SQVTM, ANQGSEA. The CDR3 sequence: CSVKGGNNQPQHF. The CDR3 DNA sequence: TGCAGCGTTAAGGGGGGTAACAATCAGCCCCAGCATTTT.

The rearrangement links TRBV19 to TRBJ2-1; 9 nucleotides agree with TRBD1. CDR3 length: 16 residues. With 2 bases clipped from V and 9 bases from J, the junction kept 11 bases outside the gene matches. The germline gives CDR1 LNHDA, CDR2 SQIVND (reference sequence). CDR3 DNA sequence: TGTGCCAGTAGTATACCCACAGGGGGCGCCGGCGGTGAGCAGTTCTTC. Translation gives CASSIPTGGAGGEQFF.

The CDR3 coding sequence is TGCGCCAGCAGCCAAGTTAAGGCCGGCCTCAGCGGAACTGAAAAACTGTTTTTT. It translates to CASSQVKAGLSGTEKLFF. The chain links TRBV4-1 to TRBJ1-4; D not resolved. Per the germline V gene, CDR1 is MGHRA and CDR2 is YSYEKL. The CDR3 runs to 18 residues. V lost 1 base and J 7 bases, leaving 22 bases between the germline ends.

V usage is TRBV9 and J usage is TRBJ2-5, with 7 bases that match TRBD1. The CDR3 covers 13 residues. With 7 bases clipped from V and 1 base from J, the junction kept 4 bases outside the gene matches. CDR1 is SGDLS and CDR2 is YYNGEE in the germline V gene. CDR3 sequence (DNA): TGTGCCAGCGGCAGGGGGTCCCAAGAGACCCAGTACTTC. It codes for CASGRGSQETQYF.

This clone came up a few times. The chain links TRBV11-3 to TRBJ1-2; 7 nucleotides match TRBD1. Germline loops: CDR1 SGHNT, CDR2 YENEEA. V shed 3 bases and J 4 bases; nucleotides not matched to a gene: 5. The CDR3 extends over 14 amino acids. In DNA, the CDR3 is TGTGCCAGCAGCTTCGCAGGGGGGCCCTATGGCTACACCTTC. Translation gives CASSFAGGPYGYTF.

In DNA, the CDR3 is TGTGCCAGCAGTTTATCAGCATCGGAGACCCAGTACTTC. It encodes CASSLSASETQYF. This chain links TRBV28 with TRBJ2-5; D is unresolved. V dropped 1 base and J dropped 5 bases, with 8 bases sitting between them. The CDR3 length is 13 residues. CDR1 is MDHEN, CDR2 SYDVKM, per germline.

This clone counts as large (0.1 to 1%). The genes are TRBV14 and TRBJ2-7, with D perhaps TRBD1 (8 bases). The CDR3 covers 15 residues. Per germline, CDR1 SGHDN and CDR2 FVKESK. The germline V and J ends were trimmed by 4 bases and 2 bases, with 15 bases remaining between them. Here the CDR3 DNA reads TGTGCCAGCAGCCTGGGGGGGACAGGACCCTACGAGCAGTACTTC. This encodes CASSLGGTGPYEQYF.

The chain joins TRBV6-8 to TRBJ2-1; 11 bases match TRBD2. There are 18 residues in the CDR3. V lost 0 bases to trimming and J lost 4 bases; unmatched junction nucleotides: 8. Germline lookup yields CDR1 MNHGY and CDR2 SAAAGT. CDR3 bases: TGTGCCAGCAGTTACTCATCGACTAGCGGGGTTCAATACAATGAGCAGTTCTTC. Translated, it gives CASSYSSTSGVQYNEQFF.

This clone was detected only a few times. V usage is TRBV9 and J usage is TRBJ1-2; possible D gene TRBD1, 5 bases. Trimming took off 9 bases at V and 8 bases at J, with 17 bases between the two ends. CDR3 length equals 12 residues. Germline V gene sequence: CDR1 SGDLS, CDR2 YYNGEE. In DNA form, the CDR3 reads TGTGCCACTTCTTTTGGGGCAGGAGGCTACACCTTC. This translates into CATSFGAGGYTF.

J is TRBJ2-5 and V is TRBV12-5; 9 positions agree with TRBD1. There are 14 residues in the CDR3. The germline V gene encodes CDR1 LGHNT and CDR2 FRNRAP. V lost 6 bases, J lost 5 bases, and 7 bases stayed unmatched. The CDR3 region is CASGPPTGGETQYF. CDR3 nucleotide sequence: TGTGCTAGTGGACCCCCTACAGGGGGCGAGACCCAGTACTTC.

This clone appeared once. V is TRBV18 and J is TRBJ2-5, with 13 bases identical to TRBD2. Germline assignment: CDR1 KGHSH and CDR2 LQKENI. CDR3 length equals 16 residues. V was pared by 0 bases and J by 7 bases, with 5 bases of the junction left unmatched. The CDR3 DNA is TGTGCCAGCTCACCACCCGGACTAGCGGGGGCCGGGACCCAGTACTTC. Translated: CASSPPGLAGAGTQYF.

The chain employs TRBV1 and TRBJ2-3; the DNA was not used to check the table's D call, TRBD2. TRBV1 is a listed pseudogene. The CDR3 loop spans 13 amino acids. In DNA form, the CDR3 reads TGCGCCAGCAGCCAAGAGTCTCCCGATACGCAGTATTTT. Translation: CASSQESPDTQYF.